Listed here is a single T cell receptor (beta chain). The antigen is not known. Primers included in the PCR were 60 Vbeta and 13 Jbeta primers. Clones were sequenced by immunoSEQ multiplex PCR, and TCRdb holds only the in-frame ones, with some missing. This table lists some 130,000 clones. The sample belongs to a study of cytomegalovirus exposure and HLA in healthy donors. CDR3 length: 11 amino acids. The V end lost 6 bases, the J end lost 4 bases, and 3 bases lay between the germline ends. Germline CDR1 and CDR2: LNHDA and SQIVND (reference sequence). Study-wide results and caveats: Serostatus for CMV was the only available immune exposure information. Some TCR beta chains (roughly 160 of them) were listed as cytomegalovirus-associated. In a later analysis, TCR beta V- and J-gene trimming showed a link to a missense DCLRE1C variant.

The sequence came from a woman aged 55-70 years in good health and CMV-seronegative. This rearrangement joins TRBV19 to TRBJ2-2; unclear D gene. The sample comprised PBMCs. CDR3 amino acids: CASSGTGELFF. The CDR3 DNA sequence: TGTGCCAGTAGCGGCACCGGGGAGCTGTTTTTT.